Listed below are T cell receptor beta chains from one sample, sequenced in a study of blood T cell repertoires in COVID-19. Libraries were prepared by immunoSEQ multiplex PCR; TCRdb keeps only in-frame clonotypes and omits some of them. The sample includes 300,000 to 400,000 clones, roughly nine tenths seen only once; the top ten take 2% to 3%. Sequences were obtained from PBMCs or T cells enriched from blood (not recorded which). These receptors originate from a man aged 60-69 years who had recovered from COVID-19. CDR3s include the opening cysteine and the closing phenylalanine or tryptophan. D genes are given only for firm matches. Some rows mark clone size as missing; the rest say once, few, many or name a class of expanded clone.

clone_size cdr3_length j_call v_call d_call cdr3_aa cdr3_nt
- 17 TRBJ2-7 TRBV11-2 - CASSLGLRDPGPYEQYF TGTGCCAGCAGCTTGGGACTCAGGGACCCGGGGCCCTACGAGCAGTACTTC
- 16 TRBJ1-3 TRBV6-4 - CASISRGTAWGNTIYF TGTGCCAGCATCTCTCGGGGGACCGCCTGGGGAAACACCATATATTTT
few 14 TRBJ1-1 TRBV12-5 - CASGGASMNTEAFF TGTGCTAGTGGGGGGGCGAGCATGAACACTGAAGCTTTCTTT
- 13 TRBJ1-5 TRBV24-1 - CATQARGEQPQHF TGTGCCACCCAAGCCCGGGGGGAACAGCCCCAGCATTTT
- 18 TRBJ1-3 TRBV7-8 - CASSSHRAAGVSGNTIYF TGTGCCAGCAGCTCCCACCGGGCGGCAGGGGTCTCTGGAAACACCATATATTTT
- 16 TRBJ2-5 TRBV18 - CASSPSYLGGEETQYF TGTGCCAGCTCACCCTCTTATTTGGGGGGTGAAGAGACCCAGTACTTC
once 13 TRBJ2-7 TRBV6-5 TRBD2 CASRTSGNTEQYF TGTGCCAGCAGAACTAGCGGGAACACCGAGCAGTACTTC
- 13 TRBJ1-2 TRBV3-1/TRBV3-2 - CASSLIANYGYTF TGTGCCAGCAGCCTTATAGCTAACTATGGCTACACCTTC
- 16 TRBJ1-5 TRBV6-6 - CASSYSTNQGFQPQHF TGTGCCAGCAGTTACTCAACTAACCAGGGTTTTCAGCCCCAGCATTTT
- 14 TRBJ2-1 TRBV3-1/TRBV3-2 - CASSHGSSYNEQFF TGTGCCAGCAGCCACGGGAGCTCCTACAATGAGCAGTTCTTC
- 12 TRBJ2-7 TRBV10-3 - CAIAGDSYEQYF TGTGCCATCGCCGGGGACTCCTACGAGCAGTACTTC
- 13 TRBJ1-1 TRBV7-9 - CASSLSGNTEAFF TGTGCCAGCAGCTTATCAGGGAACACTGAAGCTTTCTTT
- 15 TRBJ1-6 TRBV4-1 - CASSQDTARESPLHF TGCGCCAGCAGCCAAGATACAGCTCGGGAATCACCCCTCCACTTT
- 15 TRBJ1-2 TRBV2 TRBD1 CASSEPTGGVYGYTF TGTGCCAGCAGTGAACCGACAGGGGGTGTCTATGGCTACACCTTC
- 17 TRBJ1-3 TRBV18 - CASSPPPWEVGGNTIYF TGTGCCAGCTCACCACCGCCCTGGGAGGTAGGAGGAAACACCATATATTTT
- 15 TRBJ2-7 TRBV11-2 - CASSLADRPTYEQYF TGTGCCAGCAGCTTAGCCGACAGACCGACCTACGAGCAGTACTTC
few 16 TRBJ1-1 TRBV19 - CASSKNREVKNTEAFF TGTGCCAGTAGTAAGAACAGGGAAGTGAAAAACACTGAAGCTTTCTTT
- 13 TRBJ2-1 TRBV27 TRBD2 CASKGLGSDGQFF TGTGCCAGTAAGGGACTAGGGAGCGATGGGCAGTTCTTC
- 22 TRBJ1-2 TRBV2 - CASSEKGFSEVYSQTSNYGYTF TGTGCCAGCAGTGAAAAGGGGTTCAGCGAGGTGTATAGCCAAACCTCTAACTATGGCTACACCTTC
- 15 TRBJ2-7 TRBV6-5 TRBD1 CASRFLRDRPYEQYF TGTGCCAGCAGGTTTCTTCGGGACAGGCCCTACGAGCAGTACTTC
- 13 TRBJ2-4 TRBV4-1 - CASTGHSKNIQYF TGCGCCAGCACGGGACACAGCAAAAACATTCAGTACTTC
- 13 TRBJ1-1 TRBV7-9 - CASSLVAGDEAFF TGTGCCAGCAGCTTGGTGGCGGGGGATGAAGCTTTCTTT
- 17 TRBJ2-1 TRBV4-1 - CASSQDSGRRVYNEQFF TGCGCCAGCAGCCAAGATTCGGGGCGGAGGGTATACAATGAGCAGTTCTTC
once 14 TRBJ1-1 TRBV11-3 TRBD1 CASSVGQGNTEAFF TGTGCCAGCAGCGTCGGACAGGGCAACACTGAAGCTTTCTTT
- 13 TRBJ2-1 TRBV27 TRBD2 CASSLGRGTSQFF TGTGCCAGCAGTTTAGGGAGGGGGACTAGCCAGTTCTTC
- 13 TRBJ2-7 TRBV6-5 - CASSYNRGGEQYF TGTGCCAGCAGTTACAACAGGGGAGGCGAGCAGTACTTC
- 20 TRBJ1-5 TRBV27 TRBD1 CASSFLDRGLFPTSNQPQHF TGTGCCAGCAGTTTCCTCGACAGGGGACTGTTTCCGACTAGCAATCAGCCCCAGCATTTT
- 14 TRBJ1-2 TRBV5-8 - CASSLVGGGYGYTF TGTGCCAGCAGCTTGGTGGGGGGTGGATATGGCTACACCTTC
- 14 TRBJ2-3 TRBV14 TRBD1 CASSQLGQSIAKYF TGTGCCAGCAGCCAACTGGGACAGTCCATAGCCAAGTATTTT
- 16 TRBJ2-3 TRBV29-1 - CSVESSRQALADTQYF TGCAGCGTTGAGTCTTCGAGACAGGCCCTAGCAGATACGCAGTATTTT
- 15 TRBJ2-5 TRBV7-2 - CASSLLQGTSETQYF TGTGCCAGCAGCTTACTCCAGGGTACCTCGGAGACCCAGTACTTC
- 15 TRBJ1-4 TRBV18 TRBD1 CASSPRDRLYEKLFF TGTGCCAGCTCACCACGGGACAGGCTCTATGAAAAACTGTTTTTT
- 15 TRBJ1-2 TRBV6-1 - CASSEGMGANYGYTF TGTGCCAGCAGTGAAGGGATGGGAGCTAACTATGGCTACACCTTC
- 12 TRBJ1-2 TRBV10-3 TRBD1 CATTGGDYGYTF TGTGCCACCACAGGGGGTGACTATGGCTACACCTTC
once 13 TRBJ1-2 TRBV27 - CASSSPGTSGYTF TGTGCCAGCAGTTCCCCGGGGACAAGTGGCTACACCTTC
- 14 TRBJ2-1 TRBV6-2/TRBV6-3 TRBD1 CASSTRGQGIEQFF TGTGCCAGCAGTACTCGGGGACAGGGAATTGAGCAGTTCTTC
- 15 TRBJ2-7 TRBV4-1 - CASSQYDGNSYEQYF TGCGCCAGCAGCCAATATGACGGGAACTCCTACGAGCAGTACTTC
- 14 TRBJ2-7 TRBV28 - CASSFGGRTYEQYF TGTGCCAGCAGTTTTGGTGGGAGGACCTACGAGCAGTACTTC
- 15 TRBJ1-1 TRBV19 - CASVGHEYVGTEAFF TGTGCCAGTGTGGGACACGAATACGTAGGGACTGAAGCTTTCTTT
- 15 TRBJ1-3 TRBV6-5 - CASRPRGATGNTIYF TGTGCCAGCAGACCCCGGGGAGCGACTGGAAACACCATATATTTT
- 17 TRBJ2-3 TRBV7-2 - CASSLAEVYPSTDTQYF TGTGCCAGCAGCTTAGCGGAGGTCTACCCGTCCACAGATACGCAGTATTTT
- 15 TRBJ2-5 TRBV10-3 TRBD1 CAIRGQGASQETQYF TGTGCCATCAGGGGACAGGGGGCATCCCAGGAGACCCAGTACTTC
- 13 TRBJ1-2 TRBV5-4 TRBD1 CASSLDRGLGYTF TGTGCCAGCAGCTTGGACAGGGGGCTTGGCTACACCTTC
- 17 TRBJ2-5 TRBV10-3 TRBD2 CAISPLGTSGGQETQYF TGTGCCATCAGTCCGCTGGGGACTAGCGGGGGCCAAGAGACCCAGTACTTC
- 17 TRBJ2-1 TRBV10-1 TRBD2 CASSGGASGSNYNEQFF TGCGCCAGCAGTGGGGGAGCTAGCGGGAGTAATTACAATGAGCAGTTCTTC
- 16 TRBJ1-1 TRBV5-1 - CASSLESQVVGTEAFF TGCGCCAGCAGCTTGGAAAGCCAAGTCGTTGGCACTGAAGCTTTCTTT
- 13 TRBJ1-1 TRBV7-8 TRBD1 CASSLGQGAGAFF TGTGCCAGCAGCTTAGGACAGGGGGCTGGCGCTTTCTTT